This TCR beta chain appears in the sequencing data of a study of T cell changes during pregnancy in multiple sclerosis. Produced via immunoSEQ multiplex PCR; TCRdb's table is partial and in-frame only. The repertoire holds approximately 37,000 clones, roughly nine tenths seen once, with 0.7% to 1% in the top ten. Points on this clone: The identical CDR3 is also encoded by other nucleotide sequences in the sample.

With 8 bases clipped from V and 1 base from J, the junction kept 6 bases outside the gene matches. This CDR3 comprises 14 residues. The germline V gene has CDR1 MGHDK and CDR2 SYGVNS. The TCR was taken from a female donor with multiple sclerosis, enrolled in a pregnancy study. The sample consisted of CD4+ T cells from peripheral blood mononuclear cells, taken before pregnancy. The genes are TRBV25-1 and TRBJ2-5, with 8 bases lining up with TRBD1. The CDR3 region has the DNA TGTGCCAGCGCCGGGACAGGCCTCCAAGAGACCCAGTACTTC. Its translation is CASAGTGLQETQYF.